This section outlines one T cell receptor beta chain sequence together with its context. Its antigen is unknown. There are no base qualities to consult, and no much larger clone falls within one base. TCRbeta rearrangements were sequenced from genomic DNA using the immunoSEQ assay at survey resolution. Turning to the authors' computational methods: In the TCR sequencing data, the lowest productive clonotype frequency that could be detected was 2.59 x 10-5. Only productive TCRbeta rearrangements, meaning sequences that were complete and in-frame, were kept for the analyses. Clonality for each sample was calculated as Simpson clonality in the immunoSEQ Analyzer version 3.0. Based on frequency, clones were grouped as very rare, small, medium, large (1-20%) or hyperexpanded (>20%). Generation probabilities were estimated with OLGA 1.2.3, V-gene circos plots were made with VDJtools, specificities were searched in VDJdb, and CDR3 motifs were identified with GLIPH. Sourced from immuneACCESS, this table was stored by TCRdb with only in-frame sequences that have V and J called. A share of the clones is absent; for the studies checked, an unresolved V gene accounts for under half, and the remainder has no known explanation. Clone size and the V and J calls come from that table; the DNA yielded D and trimming. In this sample the table shows nearly 35,000 clones, more than 75% of which occur a single time. In total, the top ten clones hold roughly 2.3% of the sample.

The data were obtained in a study of STAT5B mutations in CD4+ large granular lymphocyte leukemia (dated by TCRdb to between 2021 and 2022). For the study in its entirety: Among healthy controls, the CDR3 'QG' motif was associated with a particular HLA allele. TCRbeta repertoires of CD4+ T-cell large granular lymphocyte leukemia patients were compared with those of healthy blood donors. Flow cytometry on FACSCanto II or FACSVerse showed that the purified fractions were more than 95% pure among lymphocytes.

The trim is 0 bases for V and 1 base for J, with a gap of 7 bases between the germline ends. Including cysteine and phenylalanine, the CDR3 has 14 amino acids. Of the read, only the CDR3 DNA is kept; its 42 bases are in frame from base 1. The germline V gene provides CDR1 SGHRS and CDR2 YFSETQ. Study-wide conclusions, independent of this receptor: CD4-sorted patient repertoires appeared more clonal than healthy CD4+ repertoires, and this difference persisted after removing the putative leukemic clones. Main leukemic clonotypes were private to each patient, although roughly 26% appeared at low frequency in other patients' non-leukemic repertoires. Enrichment of TRBV06-family usage was observed among the top patient clones (8/27) relative to healthy controls (2/35). The data were not HLA-matched, and the higher clonality in CD4+ T-LGLL than in CD8+ T-LGLL could be due to the relatively small sample size.

The healthy controls were 40 or so blood donors, and the buffy coats of these donors were supplied by the Finnish Red Cross blood service. All TCR-sequenced material derived from peripheral blood: patient blood samples and healthy donor buffy coats. Peripheral blood mononuclear cells were isolated by Ficoll-Hypaque gradient centrifugation. CD4+ cells were purified magnetically from the buffy coats of healthy controls. Genomic DNA was extracted with the Gentra Puregene Cell and Tissue kit and quantified on a Qubit 2.0 fluorometer. The material sequenced was CD4+ T cells from blood buffy coats. The rearrangement combines TRBV5-1 with TRBJ1-1; no D segment can be confidently identified. The TCR sequence derives from a human donor in good health. The bases are TGCGCCAGCAGCTTGGTAACGGGGAACACTGAAGCTTTCTTT. This yields the protein CASSLVTGNTEAFF.